This TCR beta chain was observed in a study of blood T cell repertoires in COVID-19. At the level of the study: Sources were T cells, B-cell-depleted T cells, or PBMCs; the material itself was cDNA or gDNA.

Germline V gene lookup returns CDR1 SGHDT and CDR2 YYEEEE. V gave up 4 bases and J gave up 4 bases; unmatched junction bases: 8. This CDR3 spans 15 amino acids. Libraries were prepared by immunoSEQ multiplex PCR; TCRdb keeps only in-frame clonotypes and omits some of them. The sample has about 75,000 clones; 70% to 90% are singletons. This clone was recorded a few times. The sequencing sample was made of peripheral blood. V usage is TRBV5-6 and J usage is TRBJ1-5, with 7 nucleotides matching TRBD1. This sequence originates from a human donor in a cohort sampled during active COVID-19. CDR3 in amino acids: CASSKGAISNQPQHF. CDR3 coding DNA: TGTGCCAGCAGCAAGGGGGCCATTTCTAATCAGCCCCAGCATTTT.